These 27 T cell receptor beta chains originate from one sample sequenced in a study of CD8+CD57+ T cells in acquired aplastic anemia. Patients chosen for sequencing had shown CD8+CD57+ cell expansion by flow cytometry. Both TCR beta VDJ combination and CDR3 sequence profiling were carried out. Genomic DNA was the template for this profiling. A single record per CDR3 protein comes from TCRdb applying MiXCR to the reads. The sample has 220,000 or so distinct CDR3 sequences; 65% are singletons. The sequenced material came from sorted CD4+, CD8+, or CD8+CD57+ T cells (not recorded which) from PBMCs. The receptors stem from a human donor with aplastic anemia.

This clonotype was observed a few times. V usage is TRBV2 and J usage is TRBJ1-6; D not resolved. The germline CDR1 and CDR2 sequences are SNHLY and FYNNEI. This CDR3 region has 14 residues. V lost 3 bases, J lost 10 bases, and 13 bases lay in between. DNA for the CDR3: TGTGCCAGCAGTGAGAAGAGGGTCGGATCACCCCTCCACTTT. Protein sequence: CASSEKRVGSPLHF.

In its sample, this clonotype was seen many times. The chain couples TRBV10-3 to TRBJ2-2, with D tentatively TRBD2 (6 bases). V was cut by 10 bases and J by 1 base, with 19 bases left in between. The germline CDR1 and CDR2 sequences are ENHRY and SYGVKD. The CDR3 totals 16 residues. The CDR3 coding sequence is TGTGCCAGCCAGACCCCACGGGGAGGGAACACCGGGGAGCTGTTTTTT. Encoded protein: CASQTPRGGNTGELFF.

The chain is built from TRBV29-1 and TRBJ2-7; 7 bases fit TRBD1. V shed 4 bases, J shed 6 bases, and the junction held 6 bases outside the gene matches. The CDR3 has 12 amino acids. CDR1 and CDR2 from the germline V gene are SQVTM and ANQGSEA. The CDR3 is CSVVGTVGEQYF. The CDR3 nucleotides read TGCAGCGTTGTAGGGACAGTAGGCGAGCAGTACTTC.

There are a few counts of this clonotype. The CDR3 DNA reads as TGTGCCAGCAGCTTGCAGCCAGATCTTAGCAATCAGCCCCAGCATTTT. Translation: CASSLQPDLSNQPQHF. The chain joins TRBV5-5 to TRBJ1-5, with unresolved D. The V and J ends lost 1 base and 0 bases respectively, with 11 bases between them. Germline V CDR1 and CDR2: SGHKS, YYEKEE (reference sequence). The CDR3 is 16 residues long. Complete variable domain (other parts from reference TRBV5-5 and TRBJ1-5): DAGVTQSPTHLIKTRGQQVTLRCSPISGHKSVSWYQQVLGQGPQFIFQYYEKEERGRGNFPDRFSARQFPNYSSELNVNALLLGDSALYLCASSLQPDLSNQPQHFGDGTRLSIL.

The rearrangement links TRBV5-4 to TRBJ1-1; D gene ambiguous. This CDR3 has 15 residues. CDR1 and CDR2 (germline): SGHNT, YYREEE (reference sequence). The V and J ends lost 7 bases and 0 bases respectively, with 16 bases between them. The CDR3 bases are TGTGCCAGCTCGTCGTTTAGGGTTGTGAACACTGAAGCTTTCTTT. It translates to CASSSFRVVNTEAFF.

As for this clonotype: An end of the junction does not agree with germline; a read error may underlie this. This chain uses TRBV5-6 with TRBJ2-1; D is perhaps TRBD1 (5 bases). The CDR3 runs 14 residues. Germline V gene lookup returns CDR1 SGHDT and CDR2 YYEEEE. The CDR3 loop is CASSLVADTNERFF. CDR3 bases: TGTGCCAGCAGCTTGGTTGCGGACACCAATGAGCGGTTCTTC.

This chain uses TRBV19 with TRBJ1-6; D unresolved. V was clipped by 3 bases and J by 6 bases, with 15 bases between them. Germline CDR1 and CDR2: LNHDA and SQIVND (reference sequence). The CDR3 runs to 16 residues. CDR3 nucleotide sequence: TGTGCCAGTAGTATCTCATGGGAAGAGAGTAATTCACCCCTCCACTTT. Translating it yields CASSISWEESNSPLHF.

The chain is built from TRBV9 and TRBJ1-1, with D unclear. The V gene's germline CDR1 is SGDLS and CDR2 YYNGEE. V dropped 0 bases and J dropped 0 bases, with 6 bases sitting between them. The CDR3 is made up of 14 amino acids. The CDR3 coding sequence is TGTGCCAGCAGCGTAGGGGCCATGAACACTGAAGCTTTCTTT. It is translated as CASSVGAMNTEAFF.

The V and J genes are TRBV7-2 and TRBJ1-2; D not resolved. Looked up from germline, CDR1 is SGHTA and CDR2 is FQGNSA. Trimming removed 7 bases at V and 3 bases at J, with 9 bases between. The CDR3 consists of 12 residues. CDR3 loop: CASIGWDYGYTF. As DNA, the CDR3 is TGTGCCAGCATAGGGTGGGACTATGGCTACACCTTC.

The chain employs TRBV7-2 and TRBJ2-7; D is ambiguous. This CDR3 is 13 amino acids long. Germline V gene lookup returns CDR1 SGHTA and CDR2 FQGNSA. Between the trimmed V and J ends, which lost 5 bases and 4 bases, there was a span of 12 bases. The CDR3 protein is CASSLGSRYEQYF. CDR3 in DNA: TGTGCCAGCAGCCTGGGGTCACGTTACGAGCAGTACTTC.

The CDR3 DNA reads as TGTGCCAGCAGCTCAACTAGCGGGGGGGCCAGCGACAATGAGCAGTTCTTC. Translation gives CASSSTSGGASDNEQFF. The gene calls are TRBV7-2 and TRBJ2-1, with TRBD2 matching 13 bases. The CDR3 loop spans 17 amino acids. Germline V gene data show CDR1 as SGHTA and CDR2 as FQGNSA. V lost 4 bases and J lost 5; bases outside the gene matches: 8.

This sequence joins TRBV10-1 and TRBJ1-4; 11 bases are a match to TRBD1. CDR1 WNHNN and CDR2 SYGVQD come from the germline V gene (reference sequence). The CDR3 is 14 amino acids. The V segment lost 2 bases and the J segment 8 bases; nucleotides outside the gene matches: 1. The CDR3 DNA reads as TGCGCCAGCAGTGAGGGACAGGGGGCCGAAAAACTGTTTTTT. Translated: CASSEGQGAEKLFF.

This clonotype has just a few counts. The chain uses TRBV29-1 and TRBJ1-4; no firm D call. Germline V gene lookup returns CDR1 SQVTM and CDR2 ANQGSEA. CDR3 size: 14 residues. Between the trimmed V and J ends, which lost 3 bases and 3 bases, there was a span of 11 bases. In nucleotides, the CDR3 is TGCAGCGTTGATGTCTCCGGGGCTAATGAAAAACTGTTTTTT. Amino acids: CSVDVSGANEKLFF.

The rearrangement uses TRBV14 and TRBJ1-2; 11 positions agree with TRBD1. The J segment lost 4 bases and the V segment lost 0 bases, leaving 10 bases of the junction unmatched. The CDR3 is made up of 18 amino acids. Germline V gene lookup returns CDR1 SGHDN and CDR2 FVKESK. The CDR3: CASSQDIDRTGGFYGYTF. The CDR3 DNA is TGTGCCAGCAGCCAAGATATCGATCGGACAGGGGGCTTCTATGGCTACACCTTC.

This clonotype was seen a handful of times. The chain combines TRBV20-1 with TRBJ2-4; D is perhaps TRBD1 (6 bases). Trimming shortened V by 7 bases and J by 5 bases, and 12 bases separated the two germline ends. Per the germline V gene, CDR1 is DFQATT and CDR2 is SNEGSKA (reference sequence). The CDR3 is 12 residues long. In DNA form, the CDR3 reads TGCAGTGTCTGGACAGACCAAAACATTCAGTACTTC. This gives the protein CSVWTDQNIQYF.

This chain connects TRBV7-9 to TRBJ1-4; D ambiguous. Germline V CDR1 and CDR2: SEHNR, FQNEAQ (reference sequence). V lost 0 bases and J lost 8, with 16 bases in between. The CDR3 has 16 residues. In DNA form, the CDR3 reads TGTGCCAGCAGCTTAGCGCTGGGCGGAGCCGGGGAAAAACTGTTTTTT. It translates to CASSLALGGAGEKLFF.

This chain connects TRBV15 to TRBJ2-5, with 8 bases lining up with TRBD1. CDR1 is LNHNV and CDR2 is YYDKDF in the germline V gene (reference sequence). The CDR3 loop spans 14 amino acids. Unmatched junction bases numbered 3, after V lost 3 bases and J lost 3 bases. CDR3 amino acids: CATSSPGQEETQYF. CDR3 DNA: TGTGCCACCAGCAGCCCGGGACAGGAAGAGACCCAGTACTTC. Full variable domain (outside the CDR3, taken from reference TRBV15 and TRBJ2-5): DAMVIQNPRYQVTQFGKPVTLSCSQTLNHNVMYWYQQKSSQAPKLLFHYYDKDFNNEADTPDNFQSRRPNTSFCFLDIRSPGLGDTAMYLCATSSPGQEETQYFGPGTRLLVL.

The chain recombines TRBV7-9 with TRBJ2-7; D is perhaps TRBD1 or TRBD2 (5 bases each). Trimming cost V 7 bases and J 5 bases, with 21 bases left between them. The CDR3 is 15 amino acids. CDR1 is SEHNR, CDR2 FQNEAQ, per germline (reference sequence). CDR3 amino acids: CASTSDRDAAHEQYF. DNA of the CDR3: TGTGCCAGCACGTCCGACCGGGACGCCGCCCACGAGCAGTACTTC.

This rearrangement joins TRBV15 to TRBJ1-6; D is perhaps TRBD1 (6 bases). The germline V gene encodes CDR1 LNHNV and CDR2 YYDKDF (reference sequence). This CDR3 region has 13 residues. Trimming removed 7 bases at V and 6 bases at J, with 10 bases between. CDR3 sequence: CATNRDLNSPLHF. The CDR3 nucleotides read TGTGCCACCAACAGGGACCTTAATTCACCCCTCCACTTT.

J is TRBJ2-7 and V is TRBV24-1, with D perhaps matching TRBD1 (6 bases). CDR3 length equals 13 residues. CDR1 KGHDR and CDR2 SFDVKD come from the germline V gene. Trimming pared 9 bases from V and 5 bases from J, leaving 16 bases between. The CDR3 here is CATRGGRGNEQYF. The CDR3 bases are TGTGCCACCCGAGGGGGTCGAGGGAACGAGCAGTACTTC.

The CDR3 loop reads CASSSVAGANEQYF. As DNA, the CDR3 is TGTGCCAGCAGCTCAGTCGCCGGGGCAAACGAGCAGTACTTC. The chain uses TRBV11-1 and TRBJ2-7; perhaps D is TRBD1 or TRBD2 (5 bases each). The ends were cut back, 4 bases at V and 5 bases at J, with 15 bases in the middle. Germline V lookup: CDR1 SGHAT, CDR2 FQDESV (reference sequence). The CDR3 is 14 amino acids. The variable domain in full, with the rest retrieved from reference TRBV11-1 and TRBJ2-7, is EAEVAQSPRYKITEKSQAVAFWCDPISGHATLYWYRQILGQGPELLVQFQDESVVDDSQLPKDRFSAERLKGVDSTLKIQPAELGDSAMYLCASSSVAGANEQYFGPGTRLTVT.

This clonotype was seen only once. This chain links TRBV7-9 with TRBJ2-7; TRBD2 matches 9 bases. Per germline, CDR1 SEHNR and CDR2 FQNEAQ (reference sequence). This CDR3 comprises 14 residues. V shed 4 bases, J shed 4 bases, and the junction held 5 bases outside the gene matches. The CDR3, as DNA: TGTGCCAGCAGCTCCGTAGCGGGGGCATACGAGCAGTACTTC. It yields the protein CASSSVAGAYEQYF.

This clonotype has a count of ten or more. The J gene is TRBJ1-6, the V gene TRBV27, with D tentatively TRBD1 (5 bases). Germline CDR1 is MNHEY and CDR2 is SMNVEV (reference sequence). V was cut by 7 bases and J by 10 bases, with 20 bases left in between. The CDR3 runs to 15 residues. The CDR3 DNA reads TGTGCCAGCACCTCCGGGACGGGCGTTGACTCACCCCTCCACTTT. This encodes CASTSGTGVDSPLHF.

The J gene is TRBJ1-5, the V gene TRBV19, with a weak D call TRBD1 (6 bases). With 1 base removed from V and 4 bases from J, the gap between germline ends came to 11 bases. Germline V lookup: CDR1 LNHDA, CDR2 SQIVND (reference sequence). The CDR3 has 15 residues. The CDR3 coding sequence is TGTGCCAGTAGTATAGCGGGGGCGCGGAATCAGCCCCAGCATTTT. This codes for CASSIAGARNQPQHF.

The chain employs TRBV24-1 and TRBJ1-5, with a tentative D call TRBD1 (6 bases). This CDR3 comprises 17 residues. V dropped 11 bases and J dropped 0 bases, with 22 bases sitting between them. Germline values: CDR1 KGHDR, CDR2 SFDVKD. The CDR3 coding sequence is TGTGCCAGCCACTCCGGAGTAGGGGGAAGTAGCAATCAGCCCCAGCATTTT. This translates into CASHSGVGGSSNQPQHF.

This chain uses TRBV20-1 with TRBJ1-6; 7 nucleotides match TRBD1. Trimming at V came to 4 bases and at J to 13 bases, leaving 16 bases not matched to a gene. Germline V gene lookup returns CDR1 DFQATT and CDR2 SNEGSKA (reference sequence). The CDR3 length is 15 residues. The CDR3 DNA reads TGCAGTGCTACCAAGACAGGGACAAAATTCAAGCCCCTCCACTTT. Its translation is CSATKTGTKFKPLHF.

The chain combines TRBV7-2 with TRBJ2-5; D ambiguous. V was trimmed by 3 bases and J by 5 bases, leaving 10 bases between them. The CDR3 sequence is 13 residues long. Germline CDR1 and CDR2: SGHTA and FQGNSA. This CDR3 is CASSFQDLETQYF. CDR3 coding DNA: TGTGCCAGCAGCTTCCAGGATCTCGAGACCCAGTACTTC.